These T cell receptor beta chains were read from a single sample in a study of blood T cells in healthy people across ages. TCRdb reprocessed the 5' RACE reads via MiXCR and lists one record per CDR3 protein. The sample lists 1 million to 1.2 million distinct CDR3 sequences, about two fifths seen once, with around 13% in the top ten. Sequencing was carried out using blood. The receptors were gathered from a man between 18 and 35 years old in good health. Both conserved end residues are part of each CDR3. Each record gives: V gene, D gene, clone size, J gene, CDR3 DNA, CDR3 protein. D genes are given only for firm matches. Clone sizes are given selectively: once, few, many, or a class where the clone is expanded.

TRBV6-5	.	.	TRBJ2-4	TGTGCCAGCAGTTACGGAGGTCGGGGTACCAAAAACATTCAGTACTTC	CASSYGGRGTKNIQYF
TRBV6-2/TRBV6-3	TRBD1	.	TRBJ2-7	TGTGCCAGCAGTTACGACAGGGATTCGACCTACGAGCAGTACTTC	CASSYDRDSTYEQYF
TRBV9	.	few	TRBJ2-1	TGTGCCAGCAGCCCAGGTTCCGACTCCTACAATGAGCAGTTCTTC	CASSPGSDSYNEQFF
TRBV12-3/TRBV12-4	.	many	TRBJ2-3	TGTGCCAGCAGTTTTGGCCTTGGCACAGATACGCAGTATTTT	CASSFGLGTDTQYF
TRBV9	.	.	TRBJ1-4	TGTGCCAGCAGCGTAGTCCCAGCCTCGATTGAAAAACTGTTTTTT	CASSVVPASIEKLFF
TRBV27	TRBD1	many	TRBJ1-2	TGTGCCAGCAGTCTATATAGACAGGGATACAGCTATGGCTACACCTTC	CASSLYRQGYSYGYTF
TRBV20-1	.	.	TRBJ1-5	TGCAGTGCCGGGGCATCTCAAGACAGTATCAATCAGCCCCAGCATTTT	CSAGASQDSINQPQHF
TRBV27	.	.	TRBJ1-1	TGTGCCAGCAGTTCGGGTCCTTTTACTGAAGCTTTCTTT	CASSSGPFTEAFF
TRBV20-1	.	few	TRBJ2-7	TGCAGTGCTACGGGCGGTCAGGTTACCTACGAGCAGTACTTC	CSATGGQVTYEQYF
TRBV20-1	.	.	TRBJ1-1	TGCAGTGCTTATTCATTGAACACTGAAGCTTTCTTT	CSAYSLNTEAFF
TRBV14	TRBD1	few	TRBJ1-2	TGTGCCAGCAGCCGCCCGGGACAGGTCTATGGCTACACCTTC	CASSRPGQVYGYTF
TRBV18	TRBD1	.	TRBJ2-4	TGTGCCAGCTCCACGGGACAGCCTACCCTGCTAGCCAAGAACATTCAGTACTTC	CASSTGQPTLLAKNIQYF
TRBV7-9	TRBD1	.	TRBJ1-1	TGTGCCAGCAGCTTAGGGGACAGGGTCACTGAAGCTTTCTTT	CASSLGDRVTEAFF
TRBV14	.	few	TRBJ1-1	TGTGCCAGCAGCCCCTATAGGGAGGGGAACACTGAAGCTTTCTTT	CASSPYREGNTEAFF
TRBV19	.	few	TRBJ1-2	TGTGCCAGTAGTAGAGAAGGTAATTGGGATGGCTACACCTTC	CASSREGNWDGYTF
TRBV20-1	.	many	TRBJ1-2	TGCAGTGCTAGAGAGGCACCGAATACCTATGGCTACACCTTC	CSAREAPNTYGYTF
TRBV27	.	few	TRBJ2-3	TGTGCCAGCAGTCCCCTGTTTGTCTCCGCCGTAGATACGCAGTATTTT	CASSPLFVSAVDTQYF
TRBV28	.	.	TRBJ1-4	TGTGCCAGCAGAGGACAATCTGGTGAAAAACTGTTTTTT	CASRGQSGEKLFF
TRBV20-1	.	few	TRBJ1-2	TGCAGTGCTGAGACGCGGTCTAACTATGGCTACACCTTC	CSAETRSNYGYTF
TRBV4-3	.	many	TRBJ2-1	TGCGCCAGCAGCCAAGAAGAGTCGCAGGGGCAGTACAATGAGCAGTTCTTC	CASSQEESQGQYNEQFF
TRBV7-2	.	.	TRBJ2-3	TGTGCCAGCAGCTTAGAGAGACTGAGCACAGATACGCAGTATTTT	CASSLERLSTDTQYF
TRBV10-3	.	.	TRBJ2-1	TGTGCCATCAGCTCGCATCGGGAGACAAGCTCCTACAATGAGCAGTTCTTC	CAISSHRETSSYNEQFF